Only one count was recorded for the clone carrying this TCR beta chain. Its specificity is unknown. Generated by immunoSEQ multiplex PCR, the TCRdb table keeps only in-frame clones and is missing some. Of about 74,000 clones listed, around 77% are singletons. V was pared by 4 bases and J by 7 bases, with 10 bases between. This CDR3 contains 12 residues. Germline V gene sequence: CDR1 KGHSH, CDR2 LQKENI. The data stem from a study of vaccination effects on CD4 cells after COVID-19. Regarding the study as a whole: There was only 1 of 255 vaccine-induced clones in healthy vaccinees that cross-reacted with common cold coronaviruses.

Scientists isolated CD4+ T cells after an approximately 11-day culture period ended. The rearrangement joins TRBV18 to TRBJ1-2; D call uncertain. The TCR originated in a human donor who received a COVID-19 vaccine. Here the sequenced sample was CD4+ T cells from PBMCs cultured without peptide, taken before COVID-19 vaccination. CDR3 residues: CASSREGGGYTF. DNA of the CDR3: TGTGCCAGCTCACGGGAAGGCGGTGGCTACACCTTC. Full variable domain (missing parts from reference TRBV18 and TRBJ1-2): NAGVMQNPRHLVRRRGQEARLRCSPMKGHSHVYWYRQLPEEGLKFMVYLQKENIIDESGMPKERFSAEFPKEGPSILRIQQVVRGDSAAYFCASSREGGGYTFGSGTRLTVV.